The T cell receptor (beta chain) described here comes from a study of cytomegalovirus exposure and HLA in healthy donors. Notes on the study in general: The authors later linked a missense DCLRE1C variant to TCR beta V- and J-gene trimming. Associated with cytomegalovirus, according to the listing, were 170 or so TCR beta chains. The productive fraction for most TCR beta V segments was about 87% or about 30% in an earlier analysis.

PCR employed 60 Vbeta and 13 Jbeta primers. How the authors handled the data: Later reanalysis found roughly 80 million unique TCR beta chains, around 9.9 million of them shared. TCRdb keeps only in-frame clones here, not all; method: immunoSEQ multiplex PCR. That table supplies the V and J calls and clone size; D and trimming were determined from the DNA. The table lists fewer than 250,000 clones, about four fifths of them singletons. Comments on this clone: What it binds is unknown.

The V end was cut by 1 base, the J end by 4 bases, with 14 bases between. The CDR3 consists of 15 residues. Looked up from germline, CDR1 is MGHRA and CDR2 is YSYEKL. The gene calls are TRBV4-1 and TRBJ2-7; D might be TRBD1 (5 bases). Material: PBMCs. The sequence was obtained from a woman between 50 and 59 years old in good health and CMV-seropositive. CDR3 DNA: TGCGCCAGCAGCCAAGGGGGCCTGGTGGCATACGAGCAGTACTTC. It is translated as CASSQGGLVAYEQYF.